These 5 T cell receptor beta chains were sequenced from one sample in a study of blood T cell repertoires in COVID-19. Clones were read by immunoSEQ multiplex PCR, and TCRdb kept only the in-frame ones, dropping some. The data show more than 65,000 clones, roughly 80% seen once. Sequencing was performed on peripheral blood. The receptors originated from a woman of 80 years or more with acute or convalescent COVID-19.

The chain recombines TRBV7-2 with TRBJ2-1, with 7 bases identical to TRBD2. V lost 6 bases to trimming and J lost 6 bases; unmatched junction nucleotides: 14. CDR3 length: 16 residues. In germline, CDR1 is SGHTA, CDR2 FQGNSA. In nucleotides, the CDR3 is TGTGCCAGCAGAAAACCGGGACTAAGTCTTCCCAATGAGCAGTTCTTC. Amino acid sequence: CASRKPGLSLPNEQFF.

This clone is a singleton in its sample. The chain recombines TRBV19 with TRBJ1-1, with 8 bases matching TRBD1. The V and J ends lost 6 bases and 1 base, in that order; junction bases with no gene match: 7. Germline V gene sequence: CDR1 LNHDA, CDR2 SQIVND (reference sequence). This CDR3 comprises 15 residues. The CDR3 bases are TGTGCCAGTAGGATCTCCGGGACAGGGAACACTGAAGCTTTCTTT. Amino acids: CASRISGTGNTEAFF. Supplemented by reference TRBV19 and TRBJ1-1, the full variable domain reads DGGITQSPKYLFRKEGQNVTLSCEQNLNHDAMYWYRQDPGQGLRLIYYSQIVNDFQKGDIAEGYSVSREKKESFPLTVTSAQKNPTAFYLCASRISGTGNTEAFFGQGTRLTVV.

This clone was counted only a few times. The V gene is TRBV10-1, the J gene TRBJ1-6, with unresolved D. CDR1 WNHNN and CDR2 SYGVQD come from the germline V gene (reference sequence). Deletions cut 4 bases from V and 4 bases from J, with 5 bases between. CDR3 length equals 13 residues. CDR3 DNA: TGCGCCAGCAGTGTTGAGTATAATTCACCCCTCCACTTT. Translated, it gives CASSVEYNSPLHF.

The gene calls are TRBV7-2 and TRBJ2-3, with 8 bases aligning to TRBD2. This CDR3 is built from 18 residues. Germline-derived CDR1 and CDR2 are SGHTA and FQGNSA. V shed 1 base, J shed 1 base, and the junction held 10 bases outside the gene matches. Here the CDR3 reads CASSLVGLGAGGTDTQYF. Written as DNA, the CDR3 is TGTGCCAGCAGCTTAGTAGGCCTCGGAGCGGGGGGCACAGATACGCAGTATTTT. The full variable domain, rest sourced from reference TRBV7-2 and TRBJ2-3, is GAGVSQSPSNKVTEKGKDVELRCDPISGHTALYWYRQSLGQGLEFLIYFQGNSAPDKSGLPSDRFSAERTGGSVSTLTIQRTQQEDSAVYLCASSLVGLGAGGTDTQYFGPGTRLTVL.

In this sample, this clone turned up once. The gene calls are TRBV7-2 and TRBJ2-5; 9 bases fit TRBD1. The J segment lost 2 bases and the V segment lost 0 bases, leaving 1 base of the junction unmatched. Germline lookup yields CDR1 SGHTA and CDR2 FQGNSA. CDR3 size: 15 residues. The CDR3 coding sequence is TGTGCCAGCAGCTTAGCCGGGACAGGGCAAGAGACCCAGTACTTC. This encodes CASSLAGTGQETQYF.